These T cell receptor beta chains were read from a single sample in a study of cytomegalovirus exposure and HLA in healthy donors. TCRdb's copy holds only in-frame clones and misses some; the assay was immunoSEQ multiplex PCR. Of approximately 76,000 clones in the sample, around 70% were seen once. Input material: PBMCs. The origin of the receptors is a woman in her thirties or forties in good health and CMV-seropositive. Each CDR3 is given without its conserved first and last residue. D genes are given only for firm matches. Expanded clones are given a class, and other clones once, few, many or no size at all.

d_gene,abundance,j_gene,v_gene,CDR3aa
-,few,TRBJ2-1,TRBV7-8,ASSLGAALGHEQF
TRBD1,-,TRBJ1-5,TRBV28,ASSQPRAETGDRPQH
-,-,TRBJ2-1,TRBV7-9,ASSLGRDYNEQF
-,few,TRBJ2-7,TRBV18,ASSQPGQGEYEQY
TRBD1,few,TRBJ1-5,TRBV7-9,ASSWGQGSNQPQH
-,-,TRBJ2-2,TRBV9,ASSVGGGFGRELF
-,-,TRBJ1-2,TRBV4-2,ASSQDRQVGYT
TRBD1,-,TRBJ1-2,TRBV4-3,ASSQGRTGALGH
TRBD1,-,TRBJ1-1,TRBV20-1,SARDRIEAF
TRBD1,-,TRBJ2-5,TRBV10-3,AIRGQGGETQY
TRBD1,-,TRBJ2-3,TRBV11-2,ASSSDRGSTDTQY
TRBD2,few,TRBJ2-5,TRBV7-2,ASSLGTGGLKSARTQY
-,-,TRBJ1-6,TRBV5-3,ARSWKGSPLH
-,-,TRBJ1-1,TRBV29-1,SVDVGRGSGAEAF
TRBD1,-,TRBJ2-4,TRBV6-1,ASIGYDREKGIQY
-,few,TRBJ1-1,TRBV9,ASSVAGPRNTEAF
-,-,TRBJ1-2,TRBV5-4,ASSLEDSTGYT
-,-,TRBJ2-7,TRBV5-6,ASSSEPDNYEQY
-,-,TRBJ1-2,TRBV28,ASSSTTRSYGYT
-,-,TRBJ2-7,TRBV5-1,ASRQSPNIYEQY
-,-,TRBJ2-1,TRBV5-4,ASRLEGLFGNEQF
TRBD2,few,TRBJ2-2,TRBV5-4,ASSRKRLAGVAGELF
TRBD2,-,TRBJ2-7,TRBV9,ASSDPLGSGSRGEQY
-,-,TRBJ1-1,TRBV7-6,ASSPPRGNTEAF
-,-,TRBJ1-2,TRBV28,ASSPSEGNYGYT
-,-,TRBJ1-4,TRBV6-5,ASSTTGANEKLF
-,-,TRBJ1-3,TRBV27,ASSLVGRVGNTIY
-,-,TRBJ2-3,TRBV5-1,ASSLGQKRDTQY
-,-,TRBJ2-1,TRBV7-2,ASSLAGGASNEQF
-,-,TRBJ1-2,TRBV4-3,ASSQDQGYGYT
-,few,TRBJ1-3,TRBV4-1,ASSQIFRGNTIY
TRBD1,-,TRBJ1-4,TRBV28,ASRRTGVGSEKLF
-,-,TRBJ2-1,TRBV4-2,ASSQDEDIAKF
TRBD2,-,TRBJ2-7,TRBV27,ASMAGSGSNSYEQY
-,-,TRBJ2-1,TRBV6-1,ASSESDTQTYNEQF
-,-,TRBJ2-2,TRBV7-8,ASSIRQDTGELF
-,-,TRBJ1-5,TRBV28,ASSLTGRRFNQPQH
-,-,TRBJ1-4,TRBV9,ASSEGEGSTNEKLF
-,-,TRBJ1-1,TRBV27,ASSFQGVTEAF
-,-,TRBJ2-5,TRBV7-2,ASSPQGGNRETQY
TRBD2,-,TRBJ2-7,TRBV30,AWSLGRWEQY
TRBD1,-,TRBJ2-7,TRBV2,ASSEGGQGLHEQY
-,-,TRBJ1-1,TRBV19,ASAGTYGTEAF
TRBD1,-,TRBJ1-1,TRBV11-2,ASSLTIGRGDESEAF
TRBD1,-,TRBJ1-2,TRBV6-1,ASSEKPFTGVMGYGYT
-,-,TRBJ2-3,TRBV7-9,ASSTLGADTQY
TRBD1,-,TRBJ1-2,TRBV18,ASSPPGGAYGYT
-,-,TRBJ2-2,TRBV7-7,ASSDIFSGPLNTGELF
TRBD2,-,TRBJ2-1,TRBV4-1,ASGPSSGGTTNDNEQF
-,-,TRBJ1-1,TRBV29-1,SVESLQAINTEAF
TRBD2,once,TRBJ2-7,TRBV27,ASSFTRAGGMNYEQY
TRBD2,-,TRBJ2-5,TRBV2,ASNGIGRETQY
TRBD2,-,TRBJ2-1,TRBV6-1,ASSAARGLAGEEQF